This record concerns one TCR beta chain sequence. What it recognizes is unknown. Amplification of TCR beta CDR3 regions was performed using RNA transcripts as template. First-round RT-PCR of the TCR CDR3 relied on the HTBI primer set. Via MiXCR, TCRdb re-called the multiplex PCR reads, giving one row per CDR3 protein. The repertoire has around 600,000 distinct CDR3 sequences, roughly 46% of them found once; the top ten carry less than 9%. Exclusion criteria comprised uncontrolled infection, other autoimmune disease, pregnancy or lactation. This CDR3 comprises 13 residues. V lost 7 bases to trimming and J lost 6 bases, with 18 bases between them. Looked up from germline, CDR1 is SQVTM and CDR2 is ANQGSEA. This sample stems from a study of T cells in Graves' hyperthyroidism and ophthalmopathy. Findings and limits, study-wide: Ophthalmopathy was identified by the model a median about 6.8 months ahead of onset. Researchers report that a 13 V-J model separated ophthalmopathy from stable hyperthyroidism. Blood also contained most expanded thyroid clonotypes above 0.001.

Material: peripheral blood or thyroid tissue (not recorded which). The chain has TRBV29-1 and TRBJ1-2; D is ambiguous. The sequence was collected from an adult man with Graves' disease, either hyperthyroidism or ophthalmopathy (not recorded which). CDR3 protein: CSEGRGLSDGYTF. The DNA of the CDR3 is TGCAGCGAAGGGCGAGGGTTATCAGATGGCTACACCTTC.